What follows are 32 T cell receptor beta chains derived from one specimen sequenced in a study of blood T cell repertoires in COVID-19. TCRdb keeps only in-frame clones here, not all; method: immunoSEQ multiplex PCR. The data contain roughly 87,000 clones, around 86% of them singletons. Sequenced material: peripheral blood. The source is a man aged 50 or older with active COVID-19.

The chain joins TRBV24-1 to TRBJ1-1, with a possible D match to TRBD1 (5 bases). CDR3 length: 15 residues. The germline gives CDR1 KGHDR, CDR2 SFDVKD. The ends were cut back, 4 bases at V and 3 bases at J, with 14 bases in the middle. The CDR3 region is CATSDPTRGDTEAFF. In DNA form, the CDR3 reads TGTGCCACCAGTGACCCGACTCGGGGGGACACTGAAGCTTTCTTT.

The chain recombines TRBV28 with TRBJ2-7; 11 nucleotides align to TRBD2. The CDR3 spans 16 residues. CDR1 is MDHEN, CDR2 SYDVKM, per germline. Losses at the gene ends were 3 bases for V and 7 bases for J; bases not matched to a gene: 11. The CDR3 spells CASSFGRLAGIWEQYF. DNA of the CDR3: TGTGCCAGCAGTTTCGGGAGACTAGCGGGGATTTGGGAGCAGTACTTC.

The rearrangement links TRBV28 to TRBJ1-6, with TRBD1 matching over 10 bases. The CDR3 sequence is 17 residues long. After removal of 6 bases from V and 4 bases from J, the junction contained 9 bases not matched to a gene. Germline V gene sequence: CDR1 MDHEN, CDR2 SYDVKM. CDR3 residues: CASRPGTGALYNSPLHF. CDR3 in DNA: TGTGCCAGCAGGCCCGGGACAGGGGCTCTTTATAATTCACCCCTCCACTTT.

The chain has TRBV15 and TRBJ1-1; 9 bases are a match to TRBD1. Germline V lookup: CDR1 LNHNV, CDR2 YYDKDF (reference sequence). The trim removed 5 bases at V and 4 bases at J, leaving 8 bases unmatched. The CDR3 has 15 amino acids. In DNA, the CDR3 is TGTGCCACCAGCTCCGGGACAGGGTGGAGCACTGAAGCTTTCTTT. This sequence encodes CATSSGTGWSTEAFF.

The rearrangement uses TRBV5-4 and TRBJ2-3, with D hard to call. This CDR3 is built from 14 residues. With 3 bases removed from V and 4 bases from J, the gap between germline ends came to 12 bases. Germline V gene data show CDR1 as SGHNT and CDR2 as YYREEE (reference sequence). This chain's CDR3 is CASSYRTVADTQYF. The CDR3 DNA reads as TGTGCCAGCAGCTACCGAACAGTCGCAGATACGCAGTATTTT.

In the case of this clone: Compared with germline, one end of the junction differs, possibly owing to a read error. The chain combines TRBV28 with TRBJ2-7; tentative D call: TRBD2 (6 bases). The length of the CDR3 is 12 residues. Per the germline V gene, CDR1 is MDHEN and CDR2 is SYDVKM. The CDR3 DNA reads as TGTGCCAGCAGTCCGTTTGGACTACCCAACTTTTTT. It specifies CASSPFGLPNFF. Full variable domain (rest looked up from reference TRBV28 and TRBJ2-7): DVKVTQSSRYLVKRTGEKVFLECVQDMDHENMFWYRQDPGLGLRLIYFSYDVKMKEKGDIPEGYSVSREKKERFSLILESASTNQTSMYLCASSPFGLPNFFGPGTRLTVT.

The chain carries TRBV1 and TRBJ2-5; TRBD2 was called by the table and not checked on the DNA. TRBV1 is annotated as a pseudogene. CDR3 size: 16 residues. As DNA, the CDR3 is TGCACCAGCAGCCAGCTACTAGCGGGGGGAGAGGAGACCCAGTACTTC. Its translation is CTSSQLLAGGEETQYF.

The CDR3 region has the DNA TGTGCCAGCAGCCTGGGACTAGCGGGAGGAAGCGCAGATACGCAGTATTTT. Amino acid sequence: CASSLGLAGGSADTQYF. The V gene is TRBV7-9, the J gene TRBJ2-3; 15 nucleotides align to TRBD2. With 5 bases clipped from V and 4 bases from J, the junction kept 7 bases outside the gene matches. Germline loops: CDR1 SEHNR, CDR2 FQNEAQ (reference sequence). The length of the CDR3 is 17 residues.

Points on this clone: The junction shows a germline mismatch at one end, possibly a read error. The chain recombines TRBV24-1 with TRBJ2-5; D perhaps matches TRBD2 (5 bases). The CDR3 runs to 13 residues. CDR1 KGHDR and CDR2 SFDVKD come from the germline V gene. This chain's CDR3 is CATGEGFQETQYF. As DNA, the CDR3 is TGTGCCACCGGTGAGGGCTTCCAAGAGACCCAGTACTTC.

This chain uses TRBV3-1 (or the pseudogene TRBV3-2) with TRBJ2-3; 8 bases are a match to TRBD2. The CDR3 covers 16 residues. J gave up 2 bases and V 1 base, and 5 bases lay outside the gene matches. The germline V gene encodes CDR1 LGHDT and CDR2 YNNKEL (reference sequence). Here the CDR3 DNA reads TGTGCCAGCAGCCAAGGAAGCGGGGGCGTCACAGATACGCAGTATTTT. Protein sequence: CASSQGSGGVTDTQYF.

This chain links TRBV28 with TRBJ1-4; TRBD1 agrees at 7 bases. The J segment lost 6 bases and the V segment lost 0 bases, leaving 7 bases of the junction unmatched. Looked up from germline, CDR1 is MDHEN and CDR2 is SYDVKM. The CDR3 spans 16 residues. DNA of the CDR3: TGTGCCAGCAGTTTATGGGGGACAGCGGGAGATGAAAAACTGTTTTTT. As protein: CASSLWGTAGDEKLFF.

The CDR3 here is CASGSLTSSVNQPQHF. In DNA, the CDR3 is TGTGCCAGCGGGTCTCTGACCTCTAGCGTGAATCAGCCCCAGCATTTT. The chain carries TRBV28 and TRBJ1-5; D call uncertain. This CDR3 comprises 16 residues. In germline, CDR1 is MDHEN, CDR2 SYDVKM. The V and J ends lost 8 bases and 4 bases respectively, with 21 bases between them.

Here the CDR3 reads CASNARTPTDSPLHF. In DNA form, the CDR3 reads TGCGCCAGCAATGCCCGAACTCCGACAGATTCACCCCTCCACTTT. The chain links TRBV23-1 to TRBJ1-6, with D possibly being TRBD1 (5 bases). TRBV23-1 is an ORF for which the function is uncertain. There are 15 residues in the CDR3. V was clipped by 7 bases and J by 8 bases, with 18 bases between them.

The chain carries TRBV2 and TRBJ2-2; 10 bases are a match to TRBD1. Losses at the gene ends were 4 bases for V and 9 bases for J; bases not matched to a gene: 5. The germline V gene encodes CDR1 SNHLY and CDR2 FYNNEI. CDR3 length: 14 amino acids. The CDR3 bases are TGTGCCAGCAGTGGGACAGGGGGTTTCCGGGAGCTGTTTTTT. Translation gives CASSGTGGFRELFF. Complete variable domain (other parts from reference TRBV2 and TRBJ2-2): EPEVTQTPSHQVTQMGQEVILRCVPISNHLYFYWYRQILGQKVEFLVSFYNNEISEKSEIFDDQFSVERPDGSNFTLKIRSTKLEDSAMYFCASSGTGGFRELFFGEGSRLTVL.

This chain connects TRBV7-9 to TRBJ2-7, with D possibly TRBD2 on 5 matching bases. CDR1 and CDR2 from the germline V gene are SEHNR and FQNEAQ (reference sequence). The V end was cut by 7 bases, the J end by 4 bases, with 14 bases between. This CDR3 region has 13 residues. The CDR3 DNA follows: TGTGCCAGCAACGGACTTTTCTCGTACGAGCAGTACTTC. It encodes CASNGLFSYEQYF.

The chain uses TRBV6-5 and TRBJ2-3; D ambiguous. This CDR3 region has 11 residues. Germline assignment: CDR1 MNHEY and CDR2 SVGAGI. V lost 6 bases and J 3 bases, leaving 4 bases between the germline ends. The CDR3 coding sequence is TGTGCCAGCAGGACAACAGATACGCAGTATTTT. This codes for CASRTTDTQYF.

The rearrangement uses TRBV29-1 and TRBJ1-1; D might be TRBD1 (5 bases). Between the trimmed V and J ends, which lost 2 bases and 0 bases, there was a span of 7 bases. The CDR3 spans 13 residues. Germline CDR1 and CDR2: SQVTM and ANQGSEA. CDR3 bases: TGCAGCGTTGAACGACAGTTGAACACTGAAGCTTTCTTT. Its protein product is CSVERQLNTEAFF.

This clone was picked up one time. The CDR3 sequence: CASSPRASGVADTQYF. Here the CDR3 DNA reads TGTGCCAGCAGCCCTAGGGCTAGCGGGGTTGCAGATACGCAGTATTTT. The gene calls are TRBV11-1 and TRBJ2-3, with TRBD2 identical over 9 bases. The germline CDR1 and CDR2 sequences are SGHAT and FQDESV (reference sequence). The V and J ends lost 5 bases and 4 bases, in that order; junction bases with no gene match: 10. The length of the CDR3 is 16 residues.

The chain recombines TRBV19 with TRBJ2-3; no firm D call. CDR3 length: 15 residues. CDR1 and CDR2 from the germline V gene are LNHDA and SQIVND (reference sequence). The ends were cut back, 6 bases at V and 3 bases at J, with 16 bases in the middle. The DNA for the CDR3 is TGTGCCAGTAGGACGACACCCGCCTCAACAGATACGCAGTATTTT. Protein sequence: CASRTTPASTDTQYF.

The chain recombines TRBV14 with TRBJ1-2, with D possibly matching TRBD1 (5 bases). Germline V lookup: CDR1 SGHDN, CDR2 FVKESK. Trimming shortened V by 3 bases and J by 4 bases, and 12 bases separated the two germline ends. This CDR3 contains 14 residues. Written as DNA, the CDR3 is TGTGCCAGCAGCCAGTCCAACAGGCGCTATGGCTACACCTTC. It is translated as CASSQSNRRYGYTF.

The V and J genes are TRBV11-2 and TRBJ2-1, with D perhaps TRBD2 (5 bases). The CDR3 length is 14 residues. V was pared by 1 base and J by 10 bases, with 14 bases between. CDR1 and CDR2 from the germline V gene are SGHAT and FQNNGV. The CDR3 sequence: CASSLGLAPIEQFF. The CDR3 DNA reads TGTGCCAGCAGCTTAGGTCTAGCACCTATCGAGCAGTTCTTC.

This clone is a singleton in its sample. The chain couples TRBV5-1 to TRBJ2-7, with a tentative D call TRBD2 (6 bases). V lost 5 bases and J 5 bases, leaving 17 bases between the germline ends. The CDR3 consists of 14 residues. From germline, CDR1 is SGHRS and CDR2 YFSETQ. The CDR3 loop reads CASRYHTSSDEQYF. CDR3 sequence (DNA): TGCGCCAGCAGGTACCATACTAGCAGCGACGAGCAGTACTTC.

The DNA for the CDR3 is TGTGCCAGCAGCCAATTACAGGGCTACACCTTC. Amino acid sequence: CASSQLQGYTF. The genes are TRBV3-1 (or the pseudogene TRBV3-2) and TRBJ1-2; D remains unclear. The CDR3 is 11 amino acids. Germline V gives CDR1 LGHDT, CDR2 YNNKEL (reference sequence). Deletions cut 2 bases from V and 8 bases from J, with 6 bases between.

The chain combines TRBV28 with TRBJ1-6; D gene uncertain. This CDR3 is 15 amino acids long. The germline CDR1 and CDR2 sequences are MDHEN and SYDVKM. The germline V and J ends were trimmed by 6 bases and 5 bases, with 14 bases remaining between them. The CDR3 loop is CASRLGPADNSPLHF. Here the CDR3 DNA reads TGTGCCAGCAGATTGGGCCCAGCGGATAATTCACCCCTCCACTTT.

The chain employs TRBV28 and TRBJ1-6; possibly TRBD1 for D (6 bases). V lost 7 bases and J lost 13, with 14 bases in between. The CDR3 covers 12 residues. Germline loops: CDR1 MDHEN, CDR2 SYDVKM. The CDR3: CASTDRYNPLHF. The CDR3 DNA reads as TGTGCCAGCACTGACAGGTACAATCCCCTCCACTTT.

V and J are TRBV29-1 and TRBJ1-1, with TRBD1 matching 8 bases. The CDR3 loop spans 13 amino acids. The germline gives CDR1 SQVTM, CDR2 ANQGSEA. V shed 7 bases, J shed 5 bases, and the junction held 9 bases outside the gene matches. The CDR3 DNA reads TGCAGCGGACTCCAGGGGGCGCCAACTGAAGCTTTCTTT. It specifies CSGLQGAPTEAFF.

V is TRBV19 and J is TRBJ2-1; tentative D call: TRBD2 (5 bases). V lost 5 bases and J lost 7, with 12 bases in between. Germline V CDR1 and CDR2: LNHDA, SQIVND (reference sequence). The CDR3 is 13 amino acids. The CDR3 sequence: CASSSQRKNEQFF. DNA of the CDR3: TGTGCCAGTAGTTCTCAGCGGAAGAATGAGCAGTTCTTC.

The rearrangement joins TRBV9 to TRBJ2-1; 8 positions match TRBD2. V dropped 3 bases and J dropped 5; count of bases not matched to a gene: 10. Germline V gene sequence: CDR1 SGDLS, CDR2 YYNGEE. The CDR3 totals 16 residues. The CDR3 protein is CASSARGHSGNNEQFF. Written as DNA, the CDR3 is TGTGCCAGCAGCGCCCGCGGGCATAGCGGGAACAATGAGCAGTTCTTC.

The chain carries TRBV5-4 and TRBJ2-5; TRBD1 matches 10 bases. J was trimmed by 5 bases and V by 3 bases; bases with no gene match: 10. Germline V gives CDR1 SGHNT, CDR2 YYREEE (reference sequence). The CDR3 runs to 16 residues. The CDR3 sequence is CASSSRQGAPTETQYF. The CDR3 DNA is TGTGCCAGCAGCTCACGACAGGGGGCGCCTACGGAGACCCAGTACTTC.

The chain recombines TRBV5-5 with TRBJ1-4; D gene uncertain. With 0 bases removed from V and 4 bases from J, the gap between germline ends came to 13 bases. The CDR3 is 16 amino acids. In germline, CDR1 is SGHKS, CDR2 YYEKEE (reference sequence). The CDR3 sequence is CASSLVSGPGNEKLFF. CDR3 coding DNA: TGTGCCAGCAGCTTGGTCTCGGGTCCGGGTAATGAAAAACTGTTTTTT.

The gene calls are TRBV6-5 and TRBJ2-1; 8 bases fit TRBD2. The CDR3 contains 15 residues. J was trimmed by 4 bases and V by 6 bases; bases with no gene match: 8. Germline loops: CDR1 MNHEY, CDR2 SVGAGI. The CDR3 nucleotides read TGTGCCAGCAGACCCCCTAGCGGGTCTTACAATGAGCAGTTCTTC. It yields the protein CASRPPSGSYNEQFF.

This chain connects TRBV10-3 to TRBJ1-4, with 9 bases lining up with TRBD1. The CDR3 contains 13 residues. Per germline, CDR1 ENHRY and CDR2 SYGVKD. The junction had 6 bases not matched to a gene; V was cut back by 9 bases and J by 7 bases. CDR3 region: CAIGTGSGEKLFF. CDR3 nucleotide sequence: TGTGCCATTGGGACAGGGTCCGGTGAAAAACTGTTTTTT.